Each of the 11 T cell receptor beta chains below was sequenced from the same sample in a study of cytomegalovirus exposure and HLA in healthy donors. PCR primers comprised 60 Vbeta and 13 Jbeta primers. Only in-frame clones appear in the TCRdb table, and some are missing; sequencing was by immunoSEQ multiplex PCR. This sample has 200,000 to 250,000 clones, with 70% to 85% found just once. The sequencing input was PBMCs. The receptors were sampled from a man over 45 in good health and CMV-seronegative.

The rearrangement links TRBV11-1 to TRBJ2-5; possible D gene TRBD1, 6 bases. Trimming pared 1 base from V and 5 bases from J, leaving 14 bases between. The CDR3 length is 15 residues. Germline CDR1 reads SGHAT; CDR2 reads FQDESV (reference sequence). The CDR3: CASSLGGQLGETQYF. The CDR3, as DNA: TGTGCCAGCAGCTTAGGAGGACAGCTGGGGGAGACCCAGTACTTC.

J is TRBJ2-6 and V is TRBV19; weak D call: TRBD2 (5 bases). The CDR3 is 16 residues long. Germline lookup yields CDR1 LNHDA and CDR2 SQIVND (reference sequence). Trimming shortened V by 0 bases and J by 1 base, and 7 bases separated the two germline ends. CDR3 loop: CASSIEGRSGANVLTF. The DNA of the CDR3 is TGTGCCAGTAGTATAGAAGGGAGATCTGGGGCCAACGTCCTGACTTTC.

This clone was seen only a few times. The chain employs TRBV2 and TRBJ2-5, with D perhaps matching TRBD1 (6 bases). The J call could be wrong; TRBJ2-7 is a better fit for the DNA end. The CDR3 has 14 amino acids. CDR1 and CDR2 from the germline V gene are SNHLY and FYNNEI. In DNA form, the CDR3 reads TGTGCCAGCAGGGTCGGGTCAGGGGTCTACGAGCAGTACTTC. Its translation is CASRVGSGVYEQYF.

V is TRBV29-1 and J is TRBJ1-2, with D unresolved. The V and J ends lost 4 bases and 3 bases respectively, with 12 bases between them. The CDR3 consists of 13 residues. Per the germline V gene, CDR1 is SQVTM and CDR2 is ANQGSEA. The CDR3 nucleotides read TGCAGCGTTGCCCCGGAGGGAGACTATGGCTACACCTTC. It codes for CSVAPEGDYGYTF.

CDR3 in DNA: TGCGCCAGCAGCTTGGGGTTCGGCTCTGGGGCCAACGTCCTGACTTTC. It translates to CASSLGFGSGANVLTF. J is TRBJ2-6 and V is TRBV5-1, with no clear D. Germline loops: CDR1 SGHRS, CDR2 YFSETQ. The V gene lost 0 bases and the J gene lost 0 bases, with 7 bases spanning the gap. The CDR3 extends over 16 amino acids.

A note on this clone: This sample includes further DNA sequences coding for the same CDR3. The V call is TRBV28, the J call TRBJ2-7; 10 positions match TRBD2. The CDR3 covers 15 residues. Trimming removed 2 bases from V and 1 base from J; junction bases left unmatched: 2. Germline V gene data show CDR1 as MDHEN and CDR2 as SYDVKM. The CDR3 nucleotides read TGTGCCAGCAGTTTACCTAGCGGGGGTTCCTACGAGCAGTACTTC. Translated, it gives CASSLPSGGSYEQYF.

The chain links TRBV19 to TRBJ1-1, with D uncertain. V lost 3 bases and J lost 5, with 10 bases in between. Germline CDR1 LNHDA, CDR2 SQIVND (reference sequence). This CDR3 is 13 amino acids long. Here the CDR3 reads CASSIFSGTEAFF. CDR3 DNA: TGTGCCAGTAGTATTTTTAGCGGAACTGAAGCTTTCTTT. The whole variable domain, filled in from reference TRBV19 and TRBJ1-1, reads DGGITQSPKYLFRKEGQNVTLSCEQNLNHDAMYWYRQDPGQGLRLIYYSQIVNDFQKGDIAEGYSVSREKKESFPLTVTSAQKNPTAFYLCASSIFSGTEAFFGQGTRLTVV.

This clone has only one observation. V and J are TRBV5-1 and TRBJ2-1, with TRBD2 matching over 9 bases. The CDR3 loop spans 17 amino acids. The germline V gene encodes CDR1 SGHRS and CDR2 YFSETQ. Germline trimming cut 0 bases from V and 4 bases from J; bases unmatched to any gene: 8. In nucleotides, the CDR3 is TGCGCCAGCAGCTTGGAATGGGTTCTAGCGGGGTACAATGAGCAGTTCTTC. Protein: CASSLEWVLAGYNEQFF.

Here the CDR3 reads CASSWAGGAVSYEQYF. In DNA, the CDR3 is TGTGCCAGCAGTTGGGCTGGGGGGGCCGTATCCTACGAGCAGTACTTC. The V and J genes are TRBV27 and TRBJ2-7; D might be TRBD2 (7 bases). CDR3 length: 16 amino acids. V lost 4 bases and J 1 base, leaving 17 bases between the germline ends. The V gene's germline CDR1 is MNHEY and CDR2 SMNVEV (reference sequence).

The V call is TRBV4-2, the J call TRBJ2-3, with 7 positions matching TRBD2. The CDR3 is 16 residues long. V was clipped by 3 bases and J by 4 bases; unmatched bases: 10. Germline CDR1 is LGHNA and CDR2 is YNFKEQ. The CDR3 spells CASSQPLAVSPDTQYF. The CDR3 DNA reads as TGTGCCAGCAGCCAGCCCCTAGCGGTGTCCCCAGATACGCAGTATTTT.

The CDR3 DNA reads TGTGCCAGCAGGAGGGGACAGACGAACACTGAAGCTTTCTTT. Protein sequence: CASRRGQTNTEAFF. The chain links TRBV28 to TRBJ1-1; the match to TRBD1 covers 7 bases. The CDR3 loop spans 14 amino acids. The germline V gene has CDR1 MDHEN and CDR2 SYDVKM. After removal of 6 bases from V and 1 base from J, the junction contained 5 bases not matched to a gene.